The source of this T cell receptor (beta chain) is a study of cytomegalovirus exposure and HLA in healthy donors. Study background: Earlier, 110 million or so unique TCR beta sequences were recovered from around 180 million T cells by an analysis. Overall study results and limits: After further analysis at a later stage, 15,000 to 20,000 TCR beta sequences were associated with HLA alleles at 0.05 false discovery rate. The listing of roughly 160 TCR beta chains classed them as cytomegalovirus-associated. Within the data, a cluster of highly shared sequence variants was likely a sequencing artifact.

Trimming removed 1 base from V and 9 bases from J, with 13 bases in between. CDR1 SGHTA and CDR2 FQGNSA come from the germline V gene. The CDR3 consists of 15 residues. The PCR had 60 Vbeta and 13 Jbeta primers. Libraries were prepared by immunoSEQ multiplex PCR; TCRdb keeps only in-frame clonotypes and omits some of them. The table lists about 150,000 clones, approximately 81% of them singletons, with roughly 1.4% in the top ten. About this clone: Its antigen remains unknown.

This sequence was found in a man younger than 35 in good health and CMV-seronegative. Sequencing input: PBMCs. V gene TRBV7-2 combines with J gene TRBJ1-6, with TRBD1 as a possible D gene (5 bases). CDR3 coding DNA: TGTGCCAGCAGCTTAGGGCAGGGCAACGGTTCACCCCTCCACTTT. It translates to CASSLGQGNGSPLHF.